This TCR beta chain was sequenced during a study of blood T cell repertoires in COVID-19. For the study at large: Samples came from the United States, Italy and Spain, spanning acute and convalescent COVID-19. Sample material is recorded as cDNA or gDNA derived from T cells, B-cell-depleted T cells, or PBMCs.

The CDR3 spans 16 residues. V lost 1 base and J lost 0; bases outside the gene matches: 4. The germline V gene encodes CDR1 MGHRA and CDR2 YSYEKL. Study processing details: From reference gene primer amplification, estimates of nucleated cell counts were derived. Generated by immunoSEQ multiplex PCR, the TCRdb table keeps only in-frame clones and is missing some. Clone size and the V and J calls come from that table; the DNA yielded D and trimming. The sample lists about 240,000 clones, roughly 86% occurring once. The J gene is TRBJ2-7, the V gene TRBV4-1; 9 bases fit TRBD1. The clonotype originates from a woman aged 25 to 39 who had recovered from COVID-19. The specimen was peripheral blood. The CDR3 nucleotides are TGCGCCAGCAGCCAAGCGGACAGGGGAATCTCCTACGAGCAGTACTTC. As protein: CASSQADRGISYEQYF.